A single sample is the source of the 20 T cell receptor beta chains below, sequenced in a study of control samples from healthy donors and cancer patients. Measured with immunoSEQ multiplex PCR; TCRdb has only the in-frame clones, and not every one. The sample shows around 130,000 clones, around nine tenths of them seen only once. Sequenced input: blood. Receptor source: a man aged 50 to 60 in good health.

This chain connects TRBV28 to TRBJ1-4, with TRBD1 matching over 11 bases. The CDR3 runs to 21 residues. CDR1 and CDR2 from the germline V gene are MDHEN and SYDVKM. With 5 bases clipped from V and 8 bases from J, the junction kept 25 bases outside the gene matches. The CDR3 protein is CASSSELWTGGFGVVREKLFF. CDR3 coding DNA: TGTGCCAGCAGTAGCGAACTCTGGACAGGGGGCTTTGGTGTAGTTCGGGAAAAACTGTTTTTT.

The chain has TRBV10-3 and TRBJ2-3; 13 bases fit TRBD2. Germline CDR1 and CDR2: ENHRY and SYGVKD. The CDR3 is 16 amino acids. The ends lost 5 bases at V and 2 bases at J; junction bases unmatched: 4. This CDR3 reads CAISRLAGGSTDTQYF. CDR3 sequence (DNA): TGTGCCATCAGTAGACTAGCGGGGGGTTCCACAGATACGCAGTATTTT.

The chain has TRBV24-1 and TRBJ2-1; D remains ambiguous. Germline V lookup: CDR1 KGHDR, CDR2 SFDVKD. The CDR3 consists of 13 residues. Trimming left V 2 bases short and J 9 bases short, with 10 bases between. The CDR3 DNA sequence: TGTGCCACCAGTGATTGGCGAGTTGCTGAGCAGTTCTTC. It yields the protein CATSDWRVAEQFF.

This chain links TRBV7-8 with TRBJ2-7, with 7 bases that match TRBD2. The V gene's germline CDR1 is SGHVS and CDR2 FQNEAQ. With V trimmed by 1 base and J by 2 bases, 2 bases remained unmatched. There are 14 residues in the CDR3. CDR3 coding DNA: TGTGCCAGCAGCTTAGGCGGGAGAGCCTACGAGCAGTACTTC. Translating it yields CASSLGGRAYEQYF.

The sample holds a few counts of this clone. This rearrangement joins TRBV28 to TRBJ1-1, with a weak D call TRBD1 (5 bases). The CDR3 contains 14 residues. Germline-derived CDR1 and CDR2 are MDHEN and SYDVKM. V lost 3 bases, J lost 8 bases, and 16 bases lay in between. DNA of the CDR3: TGTGCCAGCAGTTTGGAGGGGTCGTGGGTCGAAGCTTTCTTT. Translating it yields CASSLEGSWVEAFF.

This clone was recorded a few times. The chain combines TRBV28 with TRBJ2-7; 7 nucleotides match TRBD1. Germline CDR1 and CDR2: MDHEN and SYDVKM. There are 14 residues in the CDR3. V gave up 5 bases and J gave up 0 bases; unmatched junction bases: 4. The CDR3 DNA sequence: TGTGCCAGCAGTCAAACAGGGGCCTCCTACGAGCAGTACTTC. Protein: CASSQTGASYEQYF.

The chain couples TRBV19 to TRBJ2-1; the D gene is possibly TRBD1 (5 bases). The V end lost 1 base, the J end lost 10 bases, and 17 bases lay between the germline ends. The CDR3 runs 15 residues. Germline CDR1 reads LNHDA; CDR2 reads SQIVND (reference sequence). CDR3: CASSIGKAGLGEQFF. In nucleotides, the CDR3 is TGTGCCAGTAGTATAGGGAAGGCAGGGCTCGGCGAGCAGTTCTTC.

The V call is TRBV18, the J call TRBJ2-1, with 10 bases lining up with TRBD2. This CDR3 region has 19 residues. V was clipped by 6 bases and J by 3 bases; unmatched bases: 17. CDR1 and CDR2 from the germline V gene are KGHSH and LQKENI. The CDR3 DNA is TGTGCCAGCTCGCGTCTACCGAGCGGGGGGGCCATGGTCTACAATGAGCAGTTCTTC. This codes for CASSRLPSGGAMVYNEQFF.

The chain uses TRBV2 and TRBJ1-1; D not resolved. The germline V gene has CDR1 SNHLY and CDR2 FYNNEI. V dropped 7 bases and J dropped 4 bases, with 19 bases sitting between them. CDR3 length equals 15 residues. The CDR3 DNA reads as TGTGCCAGCACTTCCCAAACCTTTACGGGCACTGAAGCTTTCTTT. Its protein is CASTSQTFTGTEAFF. Based on the CDR3 plus reference TRBV2 and TRBJ1-1, the full variable domain is EPEVTQTPSHQVTQMGQEVILRCVPISNHLYFYWYRQILGQKVEFLVSFYNNEISEKSEIFDDQFSVERPDGSNFTLKIRSTKLEDSAMYFCASTSQTFTGTEAFFGQGTRLTVV.

This clone was detected a few times. This rearrangement joins TRBV6-1 to TRBJ2-3, with D maybe TRBD1 (6 bases). CDR1 and CDR2 (germline): MNHNS, SASEGT. The CDR3 sequence is 16 residues long. Trimming left V 4 bases short and J 4 bases short, with 18 bases between. The CDR3 protein is CASSAPWGLAADTQYF. CDR3 DNA: TGTGCCAGCAGTGCCCCGTGGGGGCTCGCCGCAGATACGCAGTATTTT.

The V and J genes are TRBV7-9 and TRBJ1-1; D uncertain. The ends were cut back, 0 bases at V and 0 bases at J, with 14 bases in the middle. The CDR3 is made up of 17 amino acids. Germline V CDR1 and CDR2: SEHNR, FQNEAQ (reference sequence). The CDR3 loop is CASSLARGSLMNTEAFF. The DNA for the CDR3 is TGTGCCAGCAGCTTAGCGCGCGGCAGCCTCATGAACACTGAAGCTTTCTTT.

J is TRBJ2-4 and V is TRBV4-1, with 8 nucleotides matching TRBD2. This CDR3 spans 16 amino acids. J lost 6 bases, V lost 1 base, and 8 bases had no gene match. Germline loops: CDR1 MGHRA, CDR2 YSYEKL. DNA for the CDR3: TGCGCCAGCAGCCAAGCGGGGCCGGGGGGGGCAAACATTCAGTACTTC. It translates to CASSQAGPGGANIQYF.

The CDR3 loop reads CASSQDPPTASYNEQFF. CDR3 DNA sequence: TGCGCCAGCAGCCAAGATCCCCCAACCGCCTCCTACAATGAGCAGTTCTTC. The chain is built from TRBV4-1 and TRBJ2-1; no definite D call. Germline-derived CDR1 and CDR2 are MGHRA and YSYEKL. V lost 0 bases to trimming and J lost 0 bases, with 12 bases between them. The CDR3 contains 17 residues.

The chain carries TRBV6-5 and TRBJ1-1; D remains ambiguous. This CDR3 is 15 amino acids long. CDR1 is MNHEY and CDR2 is SVGAGI in the germline V gene. V lost 6 bases and J 1 base, leaving 15 bases between the germline ends. This chain's CDR3 is CASRPTRTENTEAFF. In DNA, the CDR3 is TGTGCCAGCAGGCCCACACGGACGGAGAACACTGAAGCTTTCTTT.

With respect to this clone: Other DNA sequences in the sample encode the same CDR3. The chain joins TRBV5-1 to TRBJ2-2; D unclear. CDR3 length: 13 amino acids. Trimming removed 0 bases from V and 2 bases from J, with 2 bases in between. The germline gives CDR1 SGHRS, CDR2 YFSETQ. The CDR3 nucleotides are TGCGCCAGCAGCTTGGGCAACACCGGGGAGCTGTTTTTT. Amino acids: CASSLGNTGELFF.

A few counts support this clone. J is TRBJ1-2 and V is TRBV2; TRBD1 agrees at 8 bases. Germline-derived CDR1 and CDR2 are SNHLY and FYNNEI. V shed 0 bases, J shed 0 bases, and the junction held 12 bases outside the gene matches. The CDR3 loop spans 19 amino acids. The CDR3 coding sequence is TGTGCCAGCAGTGAAGCGCTTCGGAGGGACAGGCGATCTAACTATGGCTACACCTTC. The encoded protein is CASSEALRRDRRSNYGYTF. The complete variable domain, with remaining parts taken from reference TRBV2 and TRBJ1-2, reads EPEVTQTPSHQVTQMGQEVILRCVPISNHLYFYWYRQILGQKVEFLVSFYNNEISEKSEIFDDQFSVERPDGSNFTLKIRSTKLEDSAMYFCASSEALRRDRRSNYGYTFGSGTRLTVV.

The chain carries TRBV19 and TRBJ2-7; the D call may be TRBD1 or TRBD2 (5 bases each). CDR3 length equals 16 residues. Trimming stripped 5 bases from V and 2 bases from J, with 19 bases between. The V gene's germline CDR1 is LNHDA and CDR2 SQIVND (reference sequence). The CDR3 nucleotides are TGTGCCAGTAGTTTCTCGGGACCCGGGTTGACCTACGAGCAGTACTTC. Protein: CASSFSGPGLTYEQYF. The complete variable domain, with remaining parts taken from reference TRBV19 and TRBJ2-7, reads DGGITQSPKYLFRKEGQNVTLSCEQNLNHDAMYWYRQDPGQGLRLIYYSQIVNDFQKGDIAEGYSVSREKKESFPLTVTSAQKNPTAFYLCASSFSGPGLTYEQYFGPGTRLTVT.

V gene TRBV12-3 or TRBV12-4 combines with J gene TRBJ2-7, with D unclear. V gave up 5 bases and J gave up 0 bases, with 5 bases separating them. The CDR3 sequence is 12 residues long. This CDR3 is CASSRVSYEQYF. In DNA, the CDR3 is TGTGCCAGCAGTCGGGTCTCCTACGAGCAGTACTTC.

The V call is TRBV21-1, the J call TRBJ2-5. TRBV21-1 is labeled a pseudogene. The CDR3 is 12 amino acids. The CDR3 is CAITDGQNPQYF. CDR3 coding DNA: TGTGCCATTACGGACGGCCAAAACCCCCAGTACTTC.

V gene TRBV5-1 combines with J gene TRBJ1-4; D is unresolved. The germline V gene has CDR1 SGHRS and CDR2 YFSETQ. V was cut by 0 bases and J by 3 bases, with 12 bases left in between. The CDR3 extends over 16 amino acids. The CDR3 loop is CASSLAQGSANEKLFF. CDR3 sequence (DNA): TGCGCCAGCAGCTTGGCCCAAGGGTCGGCTAATGAAAAACTGTTTTTT.